This TCR beta chain was profiled in a study of cytomegalovirus exposure and HLA in healthy donors. Germline values: CDR1 KGHSY, CDR2 FQNENV. The V end was cut by 0 bases, the J end by 4 bases, with 13 bases between. This CDR3 comprises 16 residues. Only in-frame clones appear in the TCRdb table, and some are missing; sequencing was by immunoSEQ multiplex PCR. The table lists 65,000 to 80,000 clones, roughly 94% of them singletons. The chain employs TRBV16 and TRBJ2-1; weak D call: TRBD1 (5 bases). The material sequenced was PBMCs. The TCR sequence derives from a woman aged 18-29 years in good health and CMV-seropositive. The CDR3 coding sequence is TGTGCCAGCAGCCAATCGTTGTCAGGGAATTACAATGAGCAGTTCTTC. This translates into CASSQSLSGNYNEQFF.